This T cell receptor (beta chain) derives from a study of T cell responses to AZD1222 COVID-19 vaccine (dated by TCRdb to the early 2020s). For context, the study as a whole: AZD1222 recipients whose second dose came at about 4 weeks and those whose second dose came at about 12 weeks were combined into one group, since spike-specific TCR depth and breadth did not differ between the two schedules. TCR sequencing covered roughly 230 trial participants: 200 to 220 given two doses of AZD1222 and around 25 given two doses of MenACWY control vaccine. Trial participants were enrolled into age subgroups of 18-55, 56-69 and 70-plus years, which contained about 150, 28 and 57 TCR-sequenced participants, respectively. Beyond this particular receptor, the publication reports: Most participants were white British and females outnumbered males, and the authors suggested that clonal diversity may have been underestimated. Because no day 14 peak-response samples were available, repertoires were characterized only after the peak T cell response. Reportedly, almost half of the unique spike-specific TCRs recognized epitopes lying outside the regions that are mutated in the B.1.351 and B.1.1.7 variants. Conclusions about previously exposed vaccinees are limited because only five to seven AZD1222 recipients were SARS-CoV-2 seropositive at baseline. In the small 56-69-year group, the increase in depth fell short of significance, most likely because of low power. Spike-specific TCR breadth and depth rose significantly after two AZD1222 doses compared with day 0 and with MenACWY recipients. Vaccine-associated CD4 TCRs spanned the whole spike protein, with dominant responses in regions 160-218 and 743-854.

The CDR3 regions of human TCRbeta chains were analyzed by immunosequencing. Turning to the authors' computational methods: Repertoire TCRs were checked for matches against a reference library of SARS-CoV-2-specific TCRs that had been generated using the MIRA antigen-specificity platform. Breadth meant the fraction of unique TCRs that were SARS-CoV-2-associated, whereas depth meant the fraction of total T cells that were SARS-CoV-2-associated. Using the MIRA data, each spike-specific TCR was mapped to the spike region that the TCR reacts to and placed in a CD4 or CD8 class. Log10-transformed breadth and depth values were compared by one-way ANOVA with Sidak's multiple comparisons tests. As stored in TCRdb, this immuneACCESS dataset retains in-frame rearrangements with V and J assigned. A fraction of the clones does not appear; measured against another copy, unresolved V genes explain less than half of the discrepancy, and the remainder lacks a known reason. V, J and clone size are taken as reported in that table, and D and trimming were inferred from the DNA itself. This sample comprises 65,000 to 95,000 clones, 80% of them detected only once. The ten largest account for less than 25% of the sample.

What the time point label conveys for this sample: baseline before first vaccination. The vaccinee samples were drawn from two UK trials, COV001 and COV002, one of which was a single-blind randomized controlled phase 2/3 trial testing AZD1222 (ChAdOx1 nCoV-19) in healthy adults. Trial participant PBMC samples were collected at day 0 and day 28 after the second dose for TCRbeta chain sequencing. On this clone: What this receptor recognizes is not known. The sample holds no much larger clone one base away, and base qualities are not on file.

The sequences come from peripheral blood, collected on day 0 of AZD1222 vaccination. The receptor's source is an adult in good health.

The CDR3 reads as follows: CASNPGQALSEQFF. Read as DNA, the sequence is TGCGCCAGCAACCCGGGACAGGCCCTATCTGAGCAGTTCTTC. The V and J segments used are TRBV10-1 and TRBJ2-1; 8 of the junction bases match TRBD1. CDR1 and CDR2, looked up from the germline V gene (reference sequence), are WNHNN and SYGVQD. Germline trimming: 7 bases from V, 9 bases from J; junction bases outside gene matches: 11. The CDR3 runs 14 amino acids, cysteine and phenylalanine included. Left in the record is the CDR3 DNA by itself, 42 bases read in frame from the first base.